This paragraph reports one T cell receptor beta chain. Antigen: not known. TCRdb's copy holds only in-frame clones and misses some; the assay was immunoSEQ multiplex PCR. The table records tens of thousands of clones, around nine tenths of them present only once. The sample comes from a study of OX40 agonist ivuxolimab in advanced cancers. Background on the study: Patients receiving dose escalation had hepatocellular carcinoma, melanoma, renal cell or head and neck cancer. One hepatocellular carcinoma and two cutaneous melanoma patients partially responded.

There are 15 residues in the CDR3. The germline V gene encodes CDR1 LNHDA and CDR2 SQIVND (reference sequence). Trimming cost V 3 bases and J 2 bases, with 13 bases left between them. Regarding the study as a whole: Expanded peripheral T cell antigen specificity was not determined.

The chain employs TRBV19 and TRBJ1-1, with D unclear. The sequencing used CD4+ or CD8+ T cells sorted from blood, collected in a trial of the OX40 agonist ivuxolimab. The receptor was derived from an adult with an advanced solid tumor such as melanoma, head and neck, liver or kidney cancer. The CDR3 bases are TGTGCCAGTAGTATTCCCAGGACCCAAAACACTGAAGCTTTCTTT. Amino acids: CASSIPRTQNTEAFF.